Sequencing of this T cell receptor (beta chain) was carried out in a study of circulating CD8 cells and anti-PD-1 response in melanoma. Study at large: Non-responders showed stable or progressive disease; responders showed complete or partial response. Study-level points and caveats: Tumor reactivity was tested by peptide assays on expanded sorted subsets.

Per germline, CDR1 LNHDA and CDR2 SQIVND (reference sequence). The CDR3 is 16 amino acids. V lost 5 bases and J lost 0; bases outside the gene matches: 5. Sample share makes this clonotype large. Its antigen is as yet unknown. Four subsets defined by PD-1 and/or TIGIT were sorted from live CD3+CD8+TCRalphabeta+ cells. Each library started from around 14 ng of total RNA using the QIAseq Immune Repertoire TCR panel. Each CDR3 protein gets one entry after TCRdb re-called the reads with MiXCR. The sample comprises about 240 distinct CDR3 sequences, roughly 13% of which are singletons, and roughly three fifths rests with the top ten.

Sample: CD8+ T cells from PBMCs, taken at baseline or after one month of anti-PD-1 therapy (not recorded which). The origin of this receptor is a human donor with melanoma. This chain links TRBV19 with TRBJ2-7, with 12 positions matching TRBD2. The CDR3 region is CASSPGLAGSSYEQYF. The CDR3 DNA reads TGTGCCAGTAGTCCAGGACTAGCGGGGAGCTCCTACGAGCAGTACTTC.